This T cell receptor beta chain stems from a study of T cells in Graves' hyperthyroidism and ophthalmopathy. Findings and limits, study-wide: A model using 13 V-J features told ophthalmopathy apart from stable hyperthyroidism. Most thyroid clonotypes that were expanded above 0.001 also turned up in blood.

The CDR3 is 14 residues long. V lost 4 bases and J 3 bases, leaving 13 bases between the germline ends. Germline V gene sequence: CDR1 SNHLY, CDR2 FYNNEI. Clinical symptoms, serum thyroxine, TRAb, thyroid ultrasound and orbital computed tomography informed diagnoses. Amplification of TCR beta CDR3 regions used RNA as the template. The HTBI set primed first-round TCR CDR3 RT-PCR. TCRdb ran MiXCR on the multiplex PCR reads and lists one entry per CDR3 protein. The sample yields 650,000 to 800,000 distinct CDR3 sequences, over 40% seen once. Remarks on this clonotype: Its antigen is unidentified.

The sequencing input was peripheral blood or thyroid tissue (not recorded which). This TCR was recovered from an adult man with Graves' disease, either hyperthyroidism or ophthalmopathy (not recorded which). The rearrangement uses TRBV2 and TRBJ2-7; a weak D match, TRBD2 (6 bases). The CDR3 spells CASSVLARDYEQYF. CDR3 bases: TGTGCCAGCAGTGTACTAGCTAGGGACTACGAGCAGTACTTC.